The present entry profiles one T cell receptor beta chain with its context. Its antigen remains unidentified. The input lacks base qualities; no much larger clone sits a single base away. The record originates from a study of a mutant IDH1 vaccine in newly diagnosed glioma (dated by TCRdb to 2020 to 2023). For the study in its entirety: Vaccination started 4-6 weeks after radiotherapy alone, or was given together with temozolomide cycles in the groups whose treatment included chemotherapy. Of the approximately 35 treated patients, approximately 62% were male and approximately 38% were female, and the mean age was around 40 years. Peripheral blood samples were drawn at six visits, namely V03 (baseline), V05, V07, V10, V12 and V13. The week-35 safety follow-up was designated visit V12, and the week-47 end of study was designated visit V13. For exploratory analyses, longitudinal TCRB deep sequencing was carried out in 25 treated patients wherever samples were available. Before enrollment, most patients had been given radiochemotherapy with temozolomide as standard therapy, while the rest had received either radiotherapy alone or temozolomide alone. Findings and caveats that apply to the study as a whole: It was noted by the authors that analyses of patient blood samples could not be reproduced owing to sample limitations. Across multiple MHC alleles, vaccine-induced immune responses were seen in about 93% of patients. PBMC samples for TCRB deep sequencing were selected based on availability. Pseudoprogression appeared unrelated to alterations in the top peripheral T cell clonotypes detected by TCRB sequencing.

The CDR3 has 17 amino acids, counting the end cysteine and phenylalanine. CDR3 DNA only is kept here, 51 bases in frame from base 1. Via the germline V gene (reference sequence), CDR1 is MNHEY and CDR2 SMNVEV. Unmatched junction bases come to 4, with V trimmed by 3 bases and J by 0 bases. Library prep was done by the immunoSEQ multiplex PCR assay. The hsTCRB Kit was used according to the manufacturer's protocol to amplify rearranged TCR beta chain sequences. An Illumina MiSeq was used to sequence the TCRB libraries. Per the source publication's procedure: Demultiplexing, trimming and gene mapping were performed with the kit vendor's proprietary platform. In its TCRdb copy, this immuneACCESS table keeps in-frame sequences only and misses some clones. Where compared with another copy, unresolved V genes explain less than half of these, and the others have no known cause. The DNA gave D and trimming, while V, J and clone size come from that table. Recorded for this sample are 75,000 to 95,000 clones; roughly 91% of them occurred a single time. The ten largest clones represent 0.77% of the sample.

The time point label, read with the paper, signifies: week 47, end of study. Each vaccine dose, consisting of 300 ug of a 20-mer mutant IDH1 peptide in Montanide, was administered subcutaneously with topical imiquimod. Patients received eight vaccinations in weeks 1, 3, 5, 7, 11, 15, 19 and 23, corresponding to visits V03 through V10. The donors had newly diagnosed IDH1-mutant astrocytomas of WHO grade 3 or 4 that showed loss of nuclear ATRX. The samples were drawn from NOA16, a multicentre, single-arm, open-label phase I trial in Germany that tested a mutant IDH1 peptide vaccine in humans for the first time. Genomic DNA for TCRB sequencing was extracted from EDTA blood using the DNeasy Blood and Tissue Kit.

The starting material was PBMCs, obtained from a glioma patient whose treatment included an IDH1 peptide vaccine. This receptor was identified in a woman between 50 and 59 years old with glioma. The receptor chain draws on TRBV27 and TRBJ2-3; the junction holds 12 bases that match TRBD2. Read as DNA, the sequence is TGTGCCAGCAGTTTGTGGACTAGCGGGACTAGCACAGATACGCAGTATTTT. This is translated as CASSLWTSGTSTDTQYF.